One sample yielded the 5 T cell receptor beta chains listed below, sequenced in a study of shared clonotypes between healthy human individuals. Data came from immunoSEQ multiplex PCR; TCRdb stores just in-frame clones and leaves some out. This sample carries under 1 million clones, about 92% of them seen once, and the ten largest clones take around 24%. The naive CD8 population came from CD45RO-negative cells selected for CCR7, without terminally differentiated effector memory CD45RA+ cells. Sequences were obtained from naive CD8+ T cells sorted from blood. The receptor source for this set is a young man in good health.

This clone was seen just once. The rearrangement joins TRBV2 to TRBJ1-3, with D hard to call. Germline V gives CDR1 SNHLY, CDR2 FYNNEI. With 10 bases removed from V and 0 bases from J, the gap between germline ends came to 16 bases. This CDR3 spans 15 amino acids. The CDR3 region has the DNA TGTGCCACCAATACCCAGGAGCACTCTGGAAACACCATATATTTT. Translated, it gives CATNTQEHSGNTIYF.

J is TRBJ2-2 and V is TRBV19, with 13 positions matching TRBD2. The CDR3 extends over 19 amino acids. With V trimmed by 6 bases and J by 5 bases, 15 bases remained unmatched. Germline loops: CDR1 LNHDA, CDR2 SQIVND (reference sequence). The CDR3 DNA reads as TGTGCCAGTAGAACCAAAATGACTAGCGGGAGGCTGTGGACCGGGGAGCTGTTTTTT. Its protein product is CASRTKMTSGRLWTGELFF. The variable domain in full, completed from reference TRBV19 and TRBJ2-2, reads DGGITQSPKYLFRKEGQNVTLSCEQNLNHDAMYWYRQDPGQGLRLIYYSQIVNDFQKGDIAEGYSVSREKKESFPLTVTSAQKNPTAFYLCASRTKMTSGRLWTGELFFGEGSRLTVL.

The gene calls are TRBV30 and TRBJ1-1, with D possibly being TRBD1 (5 bases). The germline gives CDR1 GTSNPN, CDR2 SVGIG (reference sequence). Deletions cut 3 bases from V and 1 base from J, with 21 bases between. The CDR3 is 17 residues long. The CDR3 is CAWSLLKTGTGNTEAFF. CDR3 DNA sequence: TGTGCCTGGAGCTTACTAAAAACCGGGACGGGGAACACTGAAGCTTTCTTT.

CDR3 protein: CASSFQGPKPDQPQHF. CDR3 coding DNA: TGTGCCAGCAGTTTTCAGGGGCCCAAGCCGGATCAGCCCCAGCATTTT. The chain uses TRBV27 and TRBJ1-5; tentatively, D is TRBD1 (6 bases). Germline loops: CDR1 MNHEY, CDR2 SMNVEV (reference sequence). V lost 3 bases, J lost 5 bases, and 17 bases lay in between. The CDR3 loop spans 16 amino acids.

Regarding this clone: This sample also contains other DNA sequences that code for the same CDR3. The gene calls are TRBV13 and TRBJ2-2, with D unresolved. V was shortened by 0 bases and J by 5 bases, with 4 bases between the two germline ends. The CDR3 runs 13 residues. Germline V gives CDR1 PRHDT, CDR2 FYEKMQ (reference sequence). In DNA, the CDR3 is TGTGCCAGCAGCTTAGGGGTGACCGGGGAGCTGTTTTTT. Encoded protein: CASSLGVTGELFF.